This T cell receptor beta chain was recorded in a study of cytomegalovirus exposure and HLA in healthy donors. Everyone who donated was a healthy bone marrow donor. Nominally healthy donors were sampled, though unrecorded immune exposures were likely. As regards this clone: Its matching antigen is unknown.

General observations from the study: Some public TCRs appeared in many individuals, while most sequences were rare.

PCR was performed using 60 Vbeta and 13 Jbeta primers. The assay was immunoSEQ multiplex PCR, and TCRdb's table has in-frame clones only and misses some. This table has roughly 180,000 clones, 75% to 85% appearing once. This CDR3 has 14 residues. With V trimmed by 5 bases and J by 3 bases, 6 bases remained unmatched. CDR1 is SGHNT and CDR2 is YENEEA in the germline V gene. The sequence came from a woman aged 25 to 39 in good health and CMV-seropositive. The sequenced sample consisted of PBMCs. This chain uses TRBV11-3 with TRBJ2-5; TRBD1 aligns across 7 bases. CDR3 amino acids: CASSRDRSKETQYF. The CDR3 bases are TGTGCCAGCAGCCGGGACAGATCTAAAGAGACCCAGTACTTC.